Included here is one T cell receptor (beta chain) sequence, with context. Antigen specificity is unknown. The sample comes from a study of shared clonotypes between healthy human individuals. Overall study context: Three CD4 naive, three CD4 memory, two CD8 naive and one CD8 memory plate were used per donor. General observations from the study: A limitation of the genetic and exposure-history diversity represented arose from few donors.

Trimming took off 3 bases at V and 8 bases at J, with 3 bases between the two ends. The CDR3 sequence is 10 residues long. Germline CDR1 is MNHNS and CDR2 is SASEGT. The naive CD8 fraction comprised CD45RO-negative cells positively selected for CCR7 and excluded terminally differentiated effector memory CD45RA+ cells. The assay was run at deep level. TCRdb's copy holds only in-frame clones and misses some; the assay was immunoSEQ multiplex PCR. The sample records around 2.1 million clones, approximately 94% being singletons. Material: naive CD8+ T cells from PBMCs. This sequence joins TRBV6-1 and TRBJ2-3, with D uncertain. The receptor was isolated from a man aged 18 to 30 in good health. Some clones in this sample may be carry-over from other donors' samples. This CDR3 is CASSEGTQYF. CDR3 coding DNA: TGTGCCAGCAGTGAGGGTACGCAGTATTTT.